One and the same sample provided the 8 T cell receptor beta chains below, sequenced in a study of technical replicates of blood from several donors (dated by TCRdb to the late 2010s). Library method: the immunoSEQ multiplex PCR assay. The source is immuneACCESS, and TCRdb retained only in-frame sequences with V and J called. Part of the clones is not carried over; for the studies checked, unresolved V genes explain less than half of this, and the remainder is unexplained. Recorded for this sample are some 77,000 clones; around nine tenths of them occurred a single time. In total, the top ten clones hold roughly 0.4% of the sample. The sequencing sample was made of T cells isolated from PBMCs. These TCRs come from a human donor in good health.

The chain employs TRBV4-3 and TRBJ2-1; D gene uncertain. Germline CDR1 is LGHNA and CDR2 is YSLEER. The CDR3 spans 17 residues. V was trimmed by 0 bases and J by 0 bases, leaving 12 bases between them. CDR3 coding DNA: TGCGCCAGCAGCCAAGATCAGGATCCCAGCTCCTACAATGAGCAGTTCTTC. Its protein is CASSQDQDPSSYNEQFF.

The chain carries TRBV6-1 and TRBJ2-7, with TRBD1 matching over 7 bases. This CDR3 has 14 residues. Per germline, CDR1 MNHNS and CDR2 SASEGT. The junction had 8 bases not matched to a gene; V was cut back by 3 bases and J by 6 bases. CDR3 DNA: TGTGCCAGCAGTGAGCAGACAGGGCCGGGCGAGCAGTACTTC. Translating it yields CASSEQTGPGEQYF.

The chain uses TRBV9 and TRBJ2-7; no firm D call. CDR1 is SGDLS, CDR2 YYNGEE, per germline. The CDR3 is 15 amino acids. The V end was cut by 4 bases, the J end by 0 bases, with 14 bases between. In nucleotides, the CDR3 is TGTGCCAGCAGCCAAGCCGAATCACTCTCCTACGAGCAGTACTTC. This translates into CASSQAESLSYEQYF.

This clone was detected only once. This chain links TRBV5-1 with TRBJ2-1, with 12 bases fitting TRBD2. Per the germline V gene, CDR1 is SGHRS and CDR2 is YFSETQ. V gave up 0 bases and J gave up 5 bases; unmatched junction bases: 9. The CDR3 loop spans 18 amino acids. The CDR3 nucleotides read TGCGCCAGCAGCTTGGGGGGTAGGGGACTAGCGGGTAACAATGAGCAGTTCTTC. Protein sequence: CASSLGGRGLAGNNEQFF. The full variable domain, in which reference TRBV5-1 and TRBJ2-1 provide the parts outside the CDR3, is KAGVTQTPRYLIKTRGQQVTLSCSPISGHRSVSWYQQTPGQGLQFLFEYFSETQRNKGNFPGRFSGRQFSNSRSEMNVSTLELGDSALYLCASSLGGRGLAGNNEQFFGPGTRLTVL.

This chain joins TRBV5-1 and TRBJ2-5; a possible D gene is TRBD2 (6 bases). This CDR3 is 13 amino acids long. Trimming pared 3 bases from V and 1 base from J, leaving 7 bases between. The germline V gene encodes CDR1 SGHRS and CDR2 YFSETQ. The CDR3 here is CASSWDFQETQYF. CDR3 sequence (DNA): TGCGCCAGCAGCTGGGACTTCCAAGAGACCCAGTACTTC. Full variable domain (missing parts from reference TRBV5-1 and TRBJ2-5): KAGVTQTPRYLIKTRGQQVTLSCSPISGHRSVSWYQQTPGQGLQFLFEYFSETQRNKGNFPGRFSGRQFSNSRSEMNVSTLELGDSALYLCASSWDFQETQYFGPGTRLLVL.

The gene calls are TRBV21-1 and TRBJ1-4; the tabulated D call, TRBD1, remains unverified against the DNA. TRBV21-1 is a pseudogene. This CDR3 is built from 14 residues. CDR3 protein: CASSKGQEDEKLFF. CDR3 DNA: TGTGCCAGCAGCAAAGGGCAGGAAGATGAAAAACTGTTTTTT.

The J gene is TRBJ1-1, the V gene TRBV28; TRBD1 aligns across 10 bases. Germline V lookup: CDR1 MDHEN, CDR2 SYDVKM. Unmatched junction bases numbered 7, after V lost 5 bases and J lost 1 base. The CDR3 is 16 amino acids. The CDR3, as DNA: TGTGCCAGCAGTGTCCGACAGGGGGCAGGGAACACTGAAGCTTTCTTT. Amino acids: CASSVRQGAGNTEAFF.

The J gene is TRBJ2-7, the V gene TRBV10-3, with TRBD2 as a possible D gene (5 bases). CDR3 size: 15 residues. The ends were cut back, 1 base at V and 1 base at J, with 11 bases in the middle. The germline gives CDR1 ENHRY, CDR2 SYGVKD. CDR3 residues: CAISELEVGSYEQYF. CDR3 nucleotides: TGTGCCATCAGTGAGTTGGAGGTTGGGTCCTACGAGCAGTACTTC.